Sequencing of this T cell receptor beta chain was carried out in a study of monozygotic twins with inflammatory bowel disease. Starting material for each TCR library was 3,000 to 3,500 ng of total RNA. TCRdb reprocessed the 5' RACE reads and stores each CDR3 protein as one record, lacking DNA. The sample has around 210,000 distinct CDR3 sequences. The material sequenced was blood. The clonotype comes from a human donor with ulcerative colitis or Crohn's disease, or a healthy co-twin of an affected twin (not recorded which).

CDR3 loop: CSVERQDQETQYF. The V and J genes are TRBV29-1 and TRBJ2-5; TCRdb's D call, TRBD1, is unchecked because there is no DNA. CDR1 is SQVTM and CDR2 is ANQGSEA in the germline V gene. The CDR3 spans 13 residues.